Shown below are 21 T cell receptor beta chains from a single sample sequenced in a study of cytomegalovirus exposure and HLA in healthy donors. PCR involved 60 Vbeta and 13 Jbeta primers. Here immunoSEQ multiplex PCR was the method, and the copy in TCRdb shows in-frame clones only, minus some. There are about 170,000 clones in the sample; around 76% occur only once, and over 6% lies in the top ten. Sequencing was carried out using PBMCs. These receptors came from a man in his forties or fifties in good health and CMV-seropositive.

V usage is TRBV27 and J usage is TRBJ1-2; the match to TRBD1 covers 7 bases. In germline, CDR1 is MNHEY, CDR2 SMNVEV (reference sequence). V was clipped by 0 bases and J by 0 bases; unmatched bases: 4. The CDR3 length is 16 residues. CDR3 region: CASSLSGTDPNYGYTF. The DNA of the CDR3 is TGTGCCAGCAGTTTATCCGGGACAGACCCTAACTATGGCTACACCTTC.

The J gene is TRBJ1-2, the V gene TRBV7-6; TRBD1 is a possible D gene (6 bases). V dropped 2 bases and J dropped 7 bases, with 11 bases sitting between them. The CDR3 length is 13 residues. CDR1 SGHVS and CDR2 FNYEAQ come from the germline V gene. The CDR3 DNA is TGTGCCAGCAGCTTATCCACAGGGACTGGCTACACCTTC. Translation gives CASSLSTGTGYTF. The whole variable domain, filled in from reference TRBV7-6 and TRBJ1-2, reads GAGVSQSPRYKVTKRGQDVALRCDPISGHVSLYWYRQALGQGPEFLTYFNYEAQQDKSGLPNDRFSAERPEGSISTLTIQRTEQRDSAMYRCASSLSTGTGYTFGSGTRLTVV.

The genes are TRBV5-1 and TRBJ2-7; 11 bases are a match to TRBD1. Trimming took 4 bases from V and 7 from J; bases not matched to a gene: 7. The CDR3 length is 14 residues. Germline V gene sequence: CDR1 SGHRS, CDR2 YFSETQ. CDR3: CASSPGTGGGEQYF. The CDR3, as DNA: TGCGCCAGCAGCCCCGGGACAGGGGGAGGGGAGCAGTACTTC.

The chain carries TRBV5-5 and TRBJ1-1; tentative D call: TRBD1 (5 bases). The CDR3 length is 15 residues. V was clipped by 0 bases and J by 0 bases, with 9 bases between them. Per the germline V gene, CDR1 is SGHKS and CDR2 is YYEKEE (reference sequence). This CDR3 reads CASSLGTGLNTEAFF. CDR3 sequence (DNA): TGTGCCAGCAGCTTGGGTACAGGACTGAACACTGAAGCTTTCTTT.

This clone was found a few times. This chain's CDR3 is CSVEVRGFHEQYF. CDR3 DNA: TGCAGCGTTGAAGTCCGGGGTTTCCACGAGCAGTACTTC. This sequence joins TRBV29-1 and TRBJ2-5, with D maybe TRBD2 (5 bases). The closer fit of TRBJ2-7 to the DNA end suggests the J call may be wrong. The CDR3 is 13 residues long. From germline, CDR1 is SQVTM and CDR2 ANQGSEA.

The J gene is TRBJ1-2, the V gene TRBV6-5; a possible D gene is TRBD1 (5 bases). Germline lookup yields CDR1 MNHEY and CDR2 SVGAGI. The CDR3 runs to 12 residues. V was clipped by 8 bases and J by 8 bases, with 15 bases between them. CDR3 DNA sequence: TGTGCCAGCGCTCAGCAGGGTGGCGGCTACACCTTC. It specifies CASAQQGGGYTF.

The gene calls are TRBV7-2 and TRBJ1-3, with D hard to call. In germline, CDR1 is SGHTA, CDR2 FQGNSA. The CDR3 length is 14 residues. V shed 5 bases and J shed 0 bases, with 8 bases lying between them. The CDR3 here is CASSKLSSGNTIYF. As DNA, the CDR3 is TGTGCCAGCAGCAAACTGAGCTCTGGAAACACCATATATTTT.

This chain connects TRBV10-2 to TRBJ2-7; D remains unclear. This CDR3 spans 14 amino acids. V lost 3 bases to trimming and J lost 3 bases, with 12 bases between them. The germline CDR1 and CDR2 sequences are WSHSY and SAAADI. This chain's CDR3 is CASSEMLSGYEQYF. CDR3 coding DNA: TGCGCCAGCAGTGAAATGCTGTCGGGCTACGAGCAGTACTTC.

V and J are TRBV7-2 and TRBJ2-5; 7 bases are shared with TRBD2. Losses at the gene ends were 2 bases for V and 4 bases for J; bases not matched to a gene: 4. This CDR3 is built from 14 residues. The germline V gene encodes CDR1 SGHTA and CDR2 FQGNSA. CDR3 coding DNA: TGTGCCAGCAGCTTACCGGGACTACGAGAGACCCAGTACTTC. Its protein product is CASSLPGLRETQYF.

V gene TRBV18 combines with J gene TRBJ1-1; D remains ambiguous. CDR3 length equals 14 residues. Germline CDR1 and CDR2: KGHSH and LQKENI. The V gene lost 6 bases and the J gene lost 0 bases, with 11 bases spanning the gap. The CDR3: CASSREAVNTEAFF. CDR3 DNA sequence: TGTGCCAGCTCTCGGGAGGCGGTGAACACTGAAGCTTTCTTT. The whole variable domain, remainder taken from reference TRBV18 and TRBJ1-1, is NAGVMQNPRHLVRRRGQEARLRCSPMKGHSHVYWYRQLPEEGLKFMVYLQKENIIDESGMPKERFSAEFPKEGPSILRIQQVVRGDSAAYFCASSREAVNTEAFFGQGTRLTVV.

The rearrangement uses TRBV11-3 and TRBJ1-3, with 8 bases aligning to TRBD1. This CDR3 has 15 amino acids. CDR1 and CDR2 from the germline V gene are SGHNT and YENEEA. Germline trimming cut 3 bases from V and 1 base from J; bases unmatched to any gene: 2. CDR3 bases: TGTGCCAGCAGCTTTGGGACAGGATCTGGAAACACCATATATTTT. Translating it yields CASSFGTGSGNTIYF.

The chain is built from TRBV4-1 and TRBJ1-1; 10 bases agree with TRBD1. The CDR3 loop spans 16 amino acids. Per the germline V gene, CDR1 is MGHRA and CDR2 is YSYEKL. V was clipped by 3 bases and J by 7 bases; unmatched bases: 11. CDR3 protein: CASSHFPRDRGNEAFF. Written as DNA, the CDR3 is TGCGCCAGCAGCCACTTCCCCCGGGACAGGGGCAATGAAGCTTTCTTT.

This chain joins TRBV4-3 and TRBJ2-2; D may be TRBD1 (6 bases). CDR1 and CDR2 from the germline V gene are LGHNA and YSLEER. Trimming removed 4 bases at V and 5 bases at J, with 11 bases between. The length of the CDR3 is 14 residues. CDR3 DNA: TGCGCCAGCAGCCCGGGACAACTTACCGGGGAGCTGTTTTTT. Translated: CASSPGQLTGELFF.

This clone was seen only once. This chain's CDR3 is CASSIHPTGGRNYGYTF. CDR3 nucleotide sequence: TGTGCCAGTAGTATCCACCCTACAGGGGGCAGAAACTATGGCTACACCTTC. The J gene is TRBJ1-2, the V gene TRBV19, with 9 bases fitting TRBD1. The germline V gene encodes CDR1 LNHDA and CDR2 SQIVND (reference sequence). CDR3 length: 17 amino acids. V lost 3 bases and J lost 2; bases outside the gene matches: 10.

The chain is built from TRBV7-2 and TRBJ1-5; D gene unclear. Trimming took off 1 base at V and 3 bases at J, with 10 bases between the two ends. Germline V gene lookup returns CDR1 SGHTA and CDR2 FQGNSA. The CDR3 covers 15 residues. The CDR3 DNA sequence: TGTGCCAGCAGCTTAGGGGCAATAGTCAATCAGCCCCAGCATTTT. Its protein product is CASSLGAIVNQPQHF.

The rearrangement uses TRBV29-1 and TRBJ1-1; unclear D gene. With 0 bases removed from V and 7 bases from J, the gap between germline ends came to 9 bases. CDR1 and CDR2 (germline): SQVTM, ANQGSEA. This CDR3 comprises 12 residues. CDR3 sequence: CSVEDSGSEAFF. As DNA, the CDR3 is TGCAGCGTTGAAGATTCTGGGAGTGAAGCTTTCTTT.

The V and J genes are TRBV5-6 and TRBJ2-1, with D perhaps matching TRBD2 (5 bases). Germline CDR1 SGHDT, CDR2 YYEEEE. V lost 0 bases, J lost 2 bases, and 9 bases lay in between. CDR3 length equals 15 residues. The CDR3 spells CASSLAGNTYNEQFF. CDR3 DNA: TGTGCCAGCAGCTTGGCGGGGAATACCTACAATGAGCAGTTCTTC. The full variable domain, its missing parts supplied by reference TRBV5-6 and TRBJ2-1, is DAGVTQSPTHLIKTRGQQVTLRCSPKSGHDTVSWYQQALGQGPQFIFQYYEEEERQRGNFPDRFSGHQFPNYSSELNVNALLLGDSALYLCASSLAGNTYNEQFFGPGTRLTVL.

The chain uses TRBV5-1 and TRBJ2-7, with 8 bases lining up with TRBD1. Losses at the gene ends were 4 bases for V and 6 bases for J; bases not matched to a gene: 9. The CDR3 loop spans 14 amino acids. Germline V gives CDR1 SGHRS, CDR2 YFSETQ. The CDR3 spells CASSTRTGLLEQYF. CDR3 in DNA: TGCGCCAGCAGCACTAGGACAGGGCTACTCGAGCAGTACTTC.

The chain has TRBV15 and TRBJ1-5; D gene uncertain. The CDR3 spans 15 residues. V was trimmed by 0 bases and J by 6 bases, leaving 12 bases between them. The germline gives CDR1 LNHNV, CDR2 YYDKDF (reference sequence). The CDR3 reads CATSRDRARVQPQHF. As DNA, the CDR3 is TGTGCCACCAGCAGAGATAGGGCGAGGGTTCAGCCCCAGCATTTT.

The V call is TRBV2, the J call TRBJ1-1; no definite D call. V lost 4 bases and J lost 1, with 10 bases in between. The CDR3 runs to 14 residues. Per germline, CDR1 SNHLY and CDR2 FYNNEI. The chain's CDR3 is CASSGRQANTEAFF. The CDR3 coding sequence is TGTGCCAGCAGTGGAAGGCAGGCGAACACTGAAGCTTTCTTT.

The CDR3: CASSLEGTGIGNTGELFF. The CDR3 DNA reads TGTGCCAGCAGCTTAGAGGGGACAGGGATAGGAAACACCGGGGAGCTGTTTTTT. The chain employs TRBV7-2 and TRBJ2-2, with TRBD1 matching over 9 bases. Germline V gene sequence: CDR1 SGHTA, CDR2 FQGNSA. The V gene end was trimmed by 1 base and the J gene end by 2 bases; junction bases not matched to a gene: 8. The length of the CDR3 is 18 residues.